Each of the 6 T cell receptor beta chains below was sequenced from the same sample in a study of shared clonotypes between healthy human individuals (dated by TCRdb to 2018 to 2020). CD8 naive samples were CD45RO-negative cells positively selected for CCR7, giving a CD45RA+CCR7+ population that excluded TemRA cells. The library was made by the immunoSEQ multiplex PCR assay. As stored in TCRdb, this immuneACCESS dataset retains in-frame rearrangements with V and J assigned. A fraction of the clones does not appear; measured against another copy, unresolved V genes explain less than half of the discrepancy, and the remainder lacks a known reason. The sample table shows more than 2 million clones, and 93% are seen once. The ten largest clones capture about 1.7% of the sample. Material for sequencing was naive CD8+ T cells from PBMCs. The cell subset or site label, as the study defines it: CD45RA+CCR7+. These receptors all stem from a man younger than 35 in good health. Some clones in this sample may be carry-over from other donors' samples.

The genes are TRBV5-1 and TRBJ2-1; 8 positions match TRBD2. V was pared by 0 bases and J by 13 bases, with 9 bases of the junction left unmatched. Per germline, CDR1 SGHRS and CDR2 YFSETQ. There are 14 residues in the CDR3. The CDR3 DNA reads as TGCGCCAGCAGCTTGGCCGCAATAGCGGGGCCTCAGTTCTTC. Translation gives CASSLAAIAGPQFF.

This chain joins TRBV19 and TRBJ1-5; D may be TRBD1 (5 bases). Germline CDR1 reads LNHDA; CDR2 reads SQIVND (reference sequence). The CDR3 spans 16 residues. V lost 7 bases, J lost 0 bases, and 16 bases lay in between. In nucleotides, the CDR3 is TGTGCCAGTATCGGTACGGTGGGGGATAGCAATCAGCCCCAGCATTTT. It translates to CASIGTVGDSNQPQHF.

This sequence joins TRBV4-1 and TRBJ1-6, with D possibly TRBD1 on 5 matching bases. There are 14 residues in the CDR3. CDR1 and CDR2 (germline): MGHRA, YSYEKL. V gave up 1 base and J gave up 10 bases, with 11 bases separating them. The CDR3 is CASSQVQGGSPLHF. Here the CDR3 DNA reads TGCGCCAGCAGCCAAGTGCAGGGAGGGTCACCCCTCCACTTT.

The gene calls are TRBV7-9 and TRBJ1-1; 10 bases map to TRBD1. With V trimmed by 5 bases and J by 5 bases, 8 bases remained unmatched. The germline gives CDR1 SEHNR, CDR2 FQNEAQ (reference sequence). CDR3 length: 15 amino acids. CDR3 amino acids: CASSPRGQGFTEAFF. DNA of the CDR3: TGTGCCAGCAGCCCTAGGGGACAGGGGTTTACTGAAGCTTTCTTT.

On this clone: The sample contains more than one DNA sequence encoding this CDR3. The chain links TRBV7-9 to TRBJ1-1; 7 bases are shared with TRBD1. Germline trimming cut 5 bases from V and 2 bases from J; bases unmatched to any gene: 5. From germline, CDR1 is SEHNR and CDR2 FQNEAQ (reference sequence). The CDR3 extends over 14 amino acids. The CDR3 protein is CASSAGQLNTEAFF. CDR3 DNA: TGTGCCAGCAGCGCGGGACAGCTAAACACTGAAGCTTTCTTT. The full variable domain, in which reference TRBV7-9 and TRBJ1-1 provide the parts outside the CDR3, is DTGVSQNPRHKITKRGQNVTFRCDPISEHNRLYWYRQTLGQGPEFLTYFQNEAQLEKSRLLSDRFSAERPKGSFSTLEIQRTEQGDSAMYLCASSAGQLNTEAFFGQGTRLTVV.

This clone was seen just once. The CDR3 region is CASSTVRHYTDTQYF. CDR3 DNA sequence: TGTGCCAGCAGTACGGTTCGGCACTACACAGATACGCAGTATTTT. J is TRBJ2-3 and V is TRBV6-5; D unresolved. There are 15 residues in the CDR3. Per germline, CDR1 MNHEY and CDR2 SVGAGI. V lost 5 bases and J lost 2, with 14 bases in between.